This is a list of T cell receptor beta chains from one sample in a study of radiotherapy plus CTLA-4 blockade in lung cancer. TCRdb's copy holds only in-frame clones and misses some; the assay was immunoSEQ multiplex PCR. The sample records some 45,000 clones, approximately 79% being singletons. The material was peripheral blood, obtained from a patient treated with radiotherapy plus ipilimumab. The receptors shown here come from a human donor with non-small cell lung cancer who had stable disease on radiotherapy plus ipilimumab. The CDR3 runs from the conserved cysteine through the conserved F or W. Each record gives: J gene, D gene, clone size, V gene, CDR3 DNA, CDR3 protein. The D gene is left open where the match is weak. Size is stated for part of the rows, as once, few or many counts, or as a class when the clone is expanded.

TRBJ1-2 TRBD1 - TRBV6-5 TGTGCCAGCAGTTCCCCGACAGGGAATGGCTACACCTTC CASSSPTGNGYTF
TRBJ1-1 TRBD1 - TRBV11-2 TGTGCCAGCAGCCAACAGGGGGCGTGGGGAACTGAAGCTTTCTTT CASSQQGAWGTEAFF
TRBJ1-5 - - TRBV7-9 TGTGCCAGCAGCTTAGGTCTGACAACCGGGGAGAATCAGCCCCAGCATTTT CASSLGLTTGENQPQHF
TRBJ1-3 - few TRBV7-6 TGTGCCAGCAGCTTAGAGATAGACACGGGATCTGGAAACACCATATATTTT CASSLEIDTGSGNTIYF
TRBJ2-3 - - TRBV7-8 TGTGCCAGCAGCTTACAGGGTTTTGATTCAGATACGCAGTATTTT CASSLQGFDSDTQYF
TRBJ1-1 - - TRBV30 TGTGCCTGGAGTGGGGTTGGGAGTCGGAGGACTGAAGCTTTCTTT CAWSGVGSRRTEAFF
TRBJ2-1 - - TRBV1 TGCACCAGCAGCCAAGATAGGGTGTGGAGCTCCTACAATGAGCAGTTCTTC CTSSQDRVWSSYNEQFF
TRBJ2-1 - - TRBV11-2 TGTGCCAGCAGCTTGGACCTTAGACGTTCTCAGTTCTTC CASSLDLRRSQFF
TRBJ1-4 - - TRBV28 TGTGCCAGCAGGCCATCAACTAATGAAAAACTGTTTTTT CASRPSTNEKLFF
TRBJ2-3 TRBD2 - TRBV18 TGTGCCAGCTCATCAACTAGCGGGCGCACAGATACGCAGTATTTT CASSSTSGRTDTQYF
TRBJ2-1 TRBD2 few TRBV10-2 TGCGCCAGCAGATTAGCGGGGGATCTCAATGAGCAGTTCTTC CASRLAGDLNEQFF
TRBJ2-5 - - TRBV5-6 TGTGCCAGCAGCTTTGGGAGCAGCCCTCAAGAGACCCAGTACTTC CASSFGSSPQETQYF
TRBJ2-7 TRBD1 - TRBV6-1 TGTGCCACCAGGGACAGGCCCTACGAGCAGTACTTC CATRDRPYEQYF
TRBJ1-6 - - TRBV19 TGTGCCAGTAGTATGCGATTACAGGTGTATAAGAGCTCCTATAATTCACCCCTCCACTTT CASSMRLQVYKSSYNSPLHF
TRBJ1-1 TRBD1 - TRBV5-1 TGCGCCAGCAGCTTGGACAGGGGACAAAACACTGAAGCTTTCTTT CASSLDRGQNTEAFF
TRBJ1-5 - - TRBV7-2 TGTGCCAGCAGCTTAGTGGGCAGCCCGAATCAGCCCCAGCATTTT CASSLVGSPNQPQHF